These 21 T cell receptor beta chains were all obtained from the same sample, sequenced in a study of tumor-infiltrating lymphocytes in primary liver carcinoma. From unsorted bulk tissue weighing about 18-30 mg, DNA and RNA were co-extracted. Researchers generated TCR beta cDNA from around 510 ng of total RNA, relying on a constant-region primer. Three nested multiplex PCR rounds of slightly modified ARM-PCR generated TCR beta libraries. The study ran its first two PCR rounds for approximately 11 cycles each, using TRBV1-TRBV30 forward primers and a C-beta reverse primer. TCRdb redid the calling of the multiplex PCR reads with MiXCR, one entry per CDR3 protein. The sample records about 100,000 distinct CDR3 sequences, less than 75% being singletons. Source material: tumor-adjacent normal liver tissue. These receptors all stem from a man in his forties with primary liver carcinoma and hepatitis B virus infection.

This chain connects TRBV30 to TRBJ1-5; D possibly corresponds to TRBD2 (5 bases). TRBJ2-3 explains the end of the DNA better; the J call may be wrong. Germline values: CDR1 GTSNPN, CDR2 SVGIG (reference sequence). This CDR3 contains 13 residues. The CDR3 protein is CAWSGPDSHYQYF. CDR3 DNA: TGTGCCTGGAGCGGTCCGGACTCCCACTATCAGTATTTT.

By share, this clonotype ranks as medium-sized. The chain uses TRBV29-1 and TRBJ2-3; D is unclear. Deletions cut 5 bases from V and 6 bases from J, with 15 bases between. The V gene's germline CDR1 is SQVTM and CDR2 ANQGSEA. The CDR3 is 13 amino acids. For the CDR3, the DNA is TGCAGCGTTACAGACTCTACACAGGATACGCAGTATTTT. Protein: CSVTDSTQDTQYF.

This chain joins TRBV10-3 and TRBJ2-3, with D tentatively TRBD1 or TRBD2 (5 bases each). Per germline, CDR1 ENHRY and CDR2 SYGVKD. The V end was cut by 4 bases, the J end by 0 bases, with 11 bases between. This CDR3 contains 15 residues. CDR3: CAISVGGTSTDTQYF. The CDR3 nucleotides are TGTGCCATCAGTGTTGGGGGTACCAGCACAGATACGCAGTATTTT.

Comment on this clonotype: Possible read error: a much larger clone is one base away. This sequence joins TRBV10-3 and TRBJ2-7; D is undetermined. Germline-derived CDR1 and CDR2 are ENHRY and SYGVKD. The CDR3 totals 12 residues. DNA for the CDR3: TGTGACATCAGTGAGTCCAGCCACGAGCAGTACTTC. Protein product: CDISESSHEQYF.

The gene calls are TRBV29-1 and TRBJ1-1; D possibly corresponds to TRBD1 (5 bases). Trimming removed 8 bases from V and 2 bases from J, with 15 bases in between. CDR1 is SQVTM, CDR2 ANQGSEA, per germline. The CDR3 extends over 13 amino acids. The CDR3 DNA reads as TGCAGCTTTGTCCAAGGGGCTAACACTGAAGCTTTCTTT. It codes for CSFVQGANTEAFF.

This chain links TRBV5-4 with TRBJ2-3; 7 bases line up with TRBD2. The CDR3 contains 15 residues. From germline, CDR1 is SGHNT and CDR2 YYREEE (reference sequence). The DNA for the CDR3 is TGTGTTAGCAGCATCGGCGGGACTACCACAGATACGCAGTATTTT. Its translation is CVSSIGGTTTDTQYF.

Worth noting for this clonotype: A much larger clone lies a single base off, so this may be a read error. This chain links TRBV6-1 with TRBJ1-2, with 7 bases that match TRBD1. The V and J ends lost 8 bases and 3 bases, in that order; junction bases with no gene match: 6. CDR3 size: 13 residues. Germline V CDR1 and CDR2: MNHNS, SASEGT. In DNA form, the CDR3 reads TGTGCCAGCCGCCGACAGGGAGACTATGGCTACACCTTC. This encodes CASRRQGDYGYTF.

This chain links TRBV11-2 with TRBJ2-7; no definite D call. Germline assignment: CDR1 SGHAT and CDR2 FQNNGV. The V end lost 9 bases, the J end lost 1 base, and 19 bases lay between the germline ends. This CDR3 spans 15 amino acids. CDR3 sequence (DNA): TGTGCCAGTAGCATATCTGTTGGAATATCCTACGAGCAGTACTTC. It is translated as CASSISVGISYEQYF.

With regard to this clonotype: This likely comes from a read error, as the CDR3 has no conserved phenylalanine or tryptophan at its end. The CDR3 DNA reads as TGCGCCAGCAGCCCCGAAGGGTGGCTAGCGGGGGGGTGGCAGTTCTCC. This codes for CASSPEGWLAGGWQFS. This rearrangement joins TRBV11-2 to TRBJ2-1; TRBD2 aligns across 12 bases. Germline V gene sequence: CDR1 SGHAT, CDR2 FQNNGV. There are 16 residues in the CDR3.

This clonotype was counted ten times or more. The rearrangement joins TRBV28 to TRBJ2-1, with TRBD2 matching over 9 bases. This CDR3 is 15 amino acids long. Germline CDR1 is MDHEN and CDR2 is SYDVKM. V shed 7 bases and J 1 base; nucleotides not matched to a gene: 5. CDR3 DNA: TGTGCCAGCACCAAGCGGGAGGAATCCTACAATGAGCAGTTCTTC. Residues: CASTKREESYNEQFF.

This clonotype was counted once. A junction boundary mismatches the germline segment, possibly from a read error. The gene calls are TRBV19 and TRBJ2-1, with D perhaps TRBD1 (6 bases). The CDR3 sequence is 12 residues long. CDR1 is LNHDA, CDR2 SQIVND, per germline (reference sequence). This chain's CDR3 is CPSNQGTNEQFF. For the CDR3, the DNA is TGTCCCAGTAATCAGGGGACCAATGAGCAGTTCTTC.

On this clonotype itself: A much larger clone lies a single base off, so this may be a read error. The chain combines TRBV7-9 with TRBJ2-1; no clear D gene. The CDR3 is 16 amino acids. Germline CDR1 reads SEHNR; CDR2 reads FQNEAQ (reference sequence). V lost 4 bases and J 9 bases, leaving 22 bases between the germline ends. The chain's CDR3 is CASSSTGPQQWAEQFF. For the CDR3, the DNA is TGTGCCAGCAGCTCTACTGGGCCCCAGCAGTGGGCTGAGCAGTTCTTC.

As regards this clonotype: At one end the junction does not follow the germline gene, possibly because of a read error. This chain links TRBV11-3 with TRBJ1-2, with unresolved D. Germline V lookup: CDR1 SGHNT, CDR2 YENEEA. The CDR3 spans 11 residues. For the CDR3, the DNA is TGTGTCAGCAGCCCCGTATATGGCTACACCTTC. It encodes CVSSPVYGYTF.

With respect to this clonotype: Compared with germline, one end of the junction differs, possibly owing to a read error. The rearrangement links TRBV11-2 to TRBJ1-2; D call uncertain. Germline V CDR1 and CDR2: SGHAT, FQNNGV. CDR3 length: 12 amino acids. CDR3 in amino acids: CASSSEDYGYTF. The CDR3 DNA reads as TGTGCCAGCAGCTCCGAGGACTATGGTTACACCTTC.

A note on this clonotype: Being one base from a much bigger clone, this may be a read error. The chain employs TRBV5-1 and TRBJ2-3; the match to TRBD2 covers 9 bases. Germline assignment: CDR1 SGHRS and CDR2 YFSETQ. The CDR3 runs 16 residues. The CDR3 nucleotides are TGCGCCAGCATCTTGGCTGGCGGGAGGGCGTCAGATACGCAGTATTTT. It yields the protein CASILAGGRASDTQYF. Using reference TRBV5-1 and TRBJ2-3 for the parts outside the CDR3, the full variable domain is KAGVTQTPRYLIKTRGQQVTLSCSPISGHRSVSWYQQTPGQGLQFLFEYFSETQRNKGNFPGRFSGRQFSNSRSEMNVSTLELGDSALYLCASILAGGRASDTQYFGPGTRLTVL.

This clonotype appeared a single time. This chain uses TRBV28 with TRBJ2-3, with a tentative D call TRBD1 (5 bases). The CDR3 extends over 14 amino acids. Germline loops: CDR1 MDHEN, CDR2 SYDVKM. V lost 4 bases, J lost 7 bases, and 15 bases lay in between. This CDR3 reads CASSSSGKLNTQYF. As DNA, the CDR3 is TGTGCCAGCAGTTCCTCAGGGAAGCTAAATACGCAGTATTTT. Looking up the rest from reference TRBV28 and TRBJ2-3 gives the full variable domain: DVKVTQSSRYLVKRTGEKVFLECVQDMDHENMFWYRQDPGLGLRLIYFSYDVKMKEKGDIPEGYSVSREKKERFSLILESASTNQTSMYLCASSSSGKLNTQYFGPGTRLTVL.

As to this clonotype: The final CDR3 position lacks the conserved phenylalanine or tryptophan, pointing to a likely read error. The rearrangement links TRBV29-1 to TRBJ2-5; D is unresolved. CDR3 length equals 11 residues. Trimming took off 8 bases at V and 5 bases at J, with 12 bases between the two ends. Germline CDR1 reads SQVTM; CDR2 reads ANQGSEA. The CDR3 region has the DNA TGCAGCATCGCCTCCCCGGAGACCCAGTACTTA. This translates into CSIASPETQYL.

This clonotype came up many times. V and J are TRBV6-5 and TRBJ2-3; the match to TRBD2 covers 10 bases. Looked up from germline, CDR1 is MNHEY and CDR2 is SVGAGI. The CDR3 sequence is 16 residues long. J was trimmed by 5 bases and V by 0 bases; bases with no gene match: 5. CDR3 loop: CASSYSSGRPGDTQYF. Written as DNA, the CDR3 is TGTGCCAGCAGTTACTCTAGCGGGAGGCCAGGAGATACGCAGTATTTT.

This clonotype was recorded only once. One end of the junction varies from germline; a read error may be responsible. The chain is built from TRBV29-1 and TRBJ1-2; 9 bases align to TRBD1. CDR3 length: 12 residues. Looked up from germline, CDR1 is SQVTM and CDR2 is ANQGSEA. DNA for the CDR3: TGCGGCGTTGCGGGGACAGGGAATGGCTACACCTTC. Translation: CGVAGTGNGYTF.

This clonotype was observed at least ten times. The V gene is TRBV6-1, the J gene TRBJ2-7; the match to TRBD1 covers 10 bases. CDR1 is MNHNS, CDR2 SASEGT, per germline. V shed 5 bases, J shed 6 bases, and the junction held 7 bases outside the gene matches. The CDR3 is made up of 14 amino acids. CDR3 sequence: CASSTGTGVIEQYF. Here the CDR3 DNA reads TGTGCCAGCAGTACCGGGACAGGGGTGATCGAGCAGTACTTC.

V usage is TRBV30 and J usage is TRBJ1-6; TRBD1 is a possible D gene (5 bases). This CDR3 spans 14 amino acids. Per germline, CDR1 GTSNPN and CDR2 SVGIG (reference sequence). Trimming removed 1 base at V and 7 bases at J, with 11 bases between. CDR3 region: CAWSEGDSNSPLHF. The DNA of the CDR3 is TGTGCCTGGAGTGAGGGAGACAGCAATTCACCCCTCCACTTT.